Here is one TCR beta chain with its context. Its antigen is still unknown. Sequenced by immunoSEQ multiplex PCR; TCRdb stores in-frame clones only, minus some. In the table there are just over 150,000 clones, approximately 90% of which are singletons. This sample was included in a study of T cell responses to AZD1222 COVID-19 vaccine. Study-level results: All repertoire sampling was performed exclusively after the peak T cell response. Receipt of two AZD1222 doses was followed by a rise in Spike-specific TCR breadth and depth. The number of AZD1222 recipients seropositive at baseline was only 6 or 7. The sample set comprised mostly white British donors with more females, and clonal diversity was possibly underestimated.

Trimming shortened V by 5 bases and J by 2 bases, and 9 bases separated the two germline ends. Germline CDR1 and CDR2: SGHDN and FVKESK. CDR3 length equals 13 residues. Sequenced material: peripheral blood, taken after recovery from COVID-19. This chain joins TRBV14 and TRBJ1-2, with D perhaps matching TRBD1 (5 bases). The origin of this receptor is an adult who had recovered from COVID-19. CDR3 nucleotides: TGTGCCAGCAGCAAGACAGCGAACTATGGCTACACCTTC. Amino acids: CASSKTANYGYTF.